This T cell receptor (beta chain) was captured in a study of blood T cell repertoires in COVID-19. Across the study: Samples representing acute and convalescent COVID-19 were sourced from the United States, Italy and Spain. T cells, B-cell-depleted T cells, or PBMCs provided the cDNA or gDNA that served as material.

Original methodology: Nucleated cell counts were estimated from reference gene primer amplification. Sequencing was performed with immunoSEQ multiplex PCR; in TCRdb, only in-frame clones are kept and a portion is missing. Clonal size and the V and J genes are those of that table, whereas D and trimming came from the DNA. This sample has about 64,000 clones, with 80% to 90% found just once. In germline, CDR1 is MNHEY, CDR2 SVGAGI. The junction had 3 bases not matched to a gene; V was cut back by 2 bases and J by 1 base. The CDR3 consists of 15 residues. The sequenced sample was peripheral blood. The TCR sequence derives from a man aged 40-49 years with acute or convalescent COVID-19. This chain links TRBV6-5 with TRBJ2-3, with 7 bases matching TRBD1. DNA for the CDR3: TGTGCCAGCAGTTACAGAGGACAGGGCACAGATACGCAGTATTTT. This codes for CASSYRGQGTDTQYF.